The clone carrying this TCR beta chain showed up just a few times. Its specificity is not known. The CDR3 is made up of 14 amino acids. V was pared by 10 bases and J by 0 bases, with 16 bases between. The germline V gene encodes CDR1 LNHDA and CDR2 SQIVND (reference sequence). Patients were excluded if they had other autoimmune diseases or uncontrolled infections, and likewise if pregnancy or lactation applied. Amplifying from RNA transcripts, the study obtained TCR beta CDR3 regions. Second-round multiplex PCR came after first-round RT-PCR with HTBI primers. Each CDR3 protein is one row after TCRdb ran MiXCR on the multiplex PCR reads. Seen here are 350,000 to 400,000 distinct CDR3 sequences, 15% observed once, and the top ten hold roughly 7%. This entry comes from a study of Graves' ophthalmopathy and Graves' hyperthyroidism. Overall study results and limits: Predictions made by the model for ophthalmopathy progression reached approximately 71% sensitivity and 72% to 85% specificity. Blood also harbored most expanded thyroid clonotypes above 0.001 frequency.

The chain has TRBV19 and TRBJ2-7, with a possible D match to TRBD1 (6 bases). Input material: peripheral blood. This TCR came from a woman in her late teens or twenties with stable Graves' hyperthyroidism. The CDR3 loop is CATTPQGPSYEQYF. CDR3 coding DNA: TGTGCCACCACCCCACAGGGACCCTCCTACGAGCAGTACTTC.